This TCR beta chain was documented in a study of T-cell reconstitution after alpha-beta-depleted transplantation in children. Findings and caveats of the study: One year after transplant, T-cell counts and diversity came mostly from newly produced T cells.

CDR1 is SGHVS and CDR2 is FQNEAQ in the germline V gene. The V and J ends lost 7 bases and 1 base respectively, with 19 bases between them. The CDR3 contains 16 residues. This clonotype was picked up a small number of times. Its target is unknown. As it was prepared, the TCRbeta library received unique molecular identifiers. TCRdb independently ran MiXCR on the PCR reads; one entry per CDR3 protein. The table records about 290,000 distinct CDR3 sequences, around 9.1% of them present only once. The source of this sequence is a boy younger than two with acute myeloid leukemia, due to receive a stem cell transplant. The specimen was PBMCs, collected before TCRalphabeta/CD19-depleted stem cell transplant. The J gene is TRBJ2-5, the V gene TRBV7-8; either TRBD1 or TRBD2 may supply D (5 bases each). CDR3 amino acids: CASTMSGTLFQETQYF. DNA of the CDR3: TGTGCCAGCACCATGTCCGGGACGCTCTTCCAAGAGACCCAGTACTTC.